The subject of this entry is one T cell receptor (beta chain). This sample is drawn from a study of blood T cell repertoires in COVID-19. In the original analysis: Cell counts per sample came from amplifying reference gene primers. Assay used: immunoSEQ multiplex PCR; TCRdb lists only in-frame clones, some missing. V and J calls and clone size are as listed in that table; D and trimming were resolved from the DNA. The data show around 250,000 clones, with about 86% seen just once and 3.5% to 5% held by the top ten. The CDR3 has 15 residues. The V gene's germline CDR1 is PRHDT and CDR2 FYEKMQ (reference sequence). Trimming removed 1 base from V and 5 bases from J; junction bases left unmatched: 7.

The source is a man between 25 and 39 years old with acute COVID-19. The chain carries TRBV13 and TRBJ2-5; 7 nucleotides align to TRBD1. The sequenced sample consisted of PBMCs or T cells enriched from blood (not recorded which). CDR3 nucleotides: TGTGCCAGCAGCTTAGTGGCAGGGGGATTGGAGACCCAGTACTTC. It is translated as CASSLVAGGLETQYF.